The 30 T cell receptor beta chains below all came from one sample that was sequenced in a study of shared clonotypes between healthy human individuals. Clones were read by immunoSEQ multiplex PCR, and TCRdb kept only the in-frame ones, dropping some. Of about 680,000 clones in the sample, about 90% were seen once. It was CD45RO-negative cells, positively selected for CCR7, that made up naive CD8 cells, with terminally differentiated effector memory CD45RA+ cells excluded. The material sequenced was naive CD8+ T cells sorted from blood. The receptors originated from a young man in good health.

The chain carries TRBV6-5 and TRBJ1-2; 8 bases fit TRBD1. Germline V CDR1 and CDR2: MNHEY, SVGAGI. The CDR3 spans 13 residues. Germline trimming cut 6 bases from V and 4 bases from J; bases unmatched to any gene: 4. This chain's CDR3 is CASRVQGGYGYTF. CDR3 DNA sequence: TGTGCCAGCAGGGTACAGGGGGGCTATGGCTACACCTTC.

This sequence joins TRBV11-2 and TRBJ1-4, with no clear D. Between the trimmed V and J ends, which lost 4 bases and 0 bases, there was a span of 6 bases. The CDR3 is made up of 14 amino acids. Germline V gene sequence: CDR1 SGHAT, CDR2 FQNNGV. The CDR3 sequence: CASSWRATNEKLFF. CDR3 nucleotide sequence: TGTGCCAGCAGCTGGAGAGCAACTAATGAAAAACTGTTTTTT.

V usage is TRBV7-9 and J usage is TRBJ2-7; 8 bases are a match to TRBD2. CDR1 is SEHNR and CDR2 is FQNEAQ in the germline V gene (reference sequence). With 9 bases clipped from V and 3 bases from J, the junction kept 7 bases outside the gene matches. CDR3 length: 13 residues. CDR3 nucleotide sequence: TGTGCCAGTGGCGGGAGGCAAAACTACGAGCAGTACTTC. Translation gives CASGGRQNYEQYF.

The gene calls are TRBV6-1 and TRBJ2-7; D perhaps matches TRBD2 (6 bases). V was pared by 2 bases and J by 4 bases, with 15 bases between. Germline assignment: CDR1 MNHNS and CDR2 SASEGT. The CDR3 has 15 residues. CDR3 protein: CASSERVAGRYEQYF. In DNA, the CDR3 is TGTGCCAGCAGTGAAAGGGTGGCAGGGAGGTACGAGCAGTACTTC.

This chain links TRBV29-1 with TRBJ2-6; D call uncertain. CDR1 is SQVTM and CDR2 is ANQGSEA in the germline V gene. This CDR3 spans 14 amino acids. V was pared by 0 bases and J by 2 bases, with 5 bases between. CDR3 loop: CSVEDQAGANVLTF. CDR3 DNA: TGCAGCGTTGAAGATCAGGCTGGGGCCAACGTCCTGACTTTC.

This rearrangement joins TRBV29-1 to TRBJ2-1, with TRBD2 matching over 7 bases. This CDR3 is built from 14 residues. Per germline, CDR1 SQVTM and CDR2 ANQGSEA. Germline trimming cut 8 bases from V and 5 bases from J; bases unmatched to any gene: 12. DNA for the CDR3: TGCAGCTTACTCAGTCTAGCGGACAACAATGAGCAGTTCTTC. Its translation: CSLLSLADNNEQFF.

The chain uses TRBV5-6 and TRBJ2-7; D tentatively fits TRBD1 or TRBD2 (6 bases each). CDR1 SGHDT and CDR2 YYEEEE come from the germline V gene. V dropped 0 bases and J dropped 4 bases, with 11 bases sitting between them. The CDR3 sequence is 14 residues long. The CDR3 sequence is CASSLGGAGYEQYF. CDR3 DNA: TGTGCCAGCAGCTTGGGGGGGGCCGGATACGAGCAGTACTTC.

The chain is built from TRBV11-3 and TRBJ2-7; 8 positions match TRBD1. There are 13 residues in the CDR3. Germline V gene data show CDR1 as SGHNT and CDR2 as YENEEA. J gave up 2 bases and V 9 bases, and 6 bases lay outside the gene matches. CDR3 DNA: TGTGCCAGGGTTGAGGGACAGGCCTACGAGCAGTACTTC. Its protein is CARVEGQAYEQYF.

The rearrangement links TRBV29-1 to TRBJ2-3; 11 bases match TRBD2. Unmatched junction bases numbered 5, after V lost 6 bases and J lost 0 bases. Germline lookup yields CDR1 SQVTM and CDR2 ANQGSEA. This CDR3 comprises 15 residues. The CDR3 region has the DNA TGCAGCGTGATACTAGCGGGAGTCAGCACAGATACGCAGTATTTT. Its translation is CSVILAGVSTDTQYF.

This clone came up once. The chain uses TRBV10-1 and TRBJ1-1, with a weak D call TRBD1 (6 bases). Germline V CDR1 and CDR2: WNHNN, SYGVQD (reference sequence). The CDR3 loop spans 15 amino acids. Trimming removed 5 bases at V and 2 bases at J, with 15 bases between. The chain's CDR3 is CASSMVVGGNTEAFF. CDR3 nucleotide sequence: TGCGCCAGCAGTATGGTGGTAGGGGGAAACACTGAAGCTTTCTTT.

V and J are TRBV4-1 and TRBJ2-7, with 7 bases matching TRBD2. Germline V lookup: CDR1 MGHRA, CDR2 YSYEKL. The ends lost 0 bases at V and 4 bases at J; junction bases unmatched: 12. CDR3 length: 17 amino acids. CDR3 amino acids: CASSQDNPSGALYEQYF. DNA for the CDR3: TGCGCCAGCAGCCAAGATAACCCAAGCGGGGCCCTTTACGAGCAGTACTTC.

Here the CDR3 reads CSAIDNEQFF. In nucleotides, the CDR3 is TGCAGTGCCATAGACAATGAGCAGTTCTTC. The chain employs TRBV20-1 and TRBJ2-1, with D uncertain. The V end lost 6 bases, the J end lost 5 bases, and 5 bases lay between the germline ends. This CDR3 is built from 10 residues. The germline CDR1 and CDR2 sequences are DFQATT and SNEGSKA (reference sequence).

This chain joins TRBV27 and TRBJ1-1; 10 nucleotides line up with TRBD1. After removal of 1 base from V and 11 bases from J, the junction contained 4 bases not matched to a gene. The CDR3 contains 13 residues. Per germline, CDR1 MNHEY and CDR2 SMNVEV (reference sequence). CDR3 sequence (DNA): TGTGCCAGCAGTTTATTCGGGACAGGGGCGGCTTTCTTT. Translating gives CASSLFGTGAAFF.

This chain links TRBV9 with TRBJ2-2; 8 bases are shared with TRBD1. V lost 3 bases, J lost 5 bases, and 3 bases stayed unmatched. CDR1 is SGDLS and CDR2 is YYNGEE in the germline V gene. This CDR3 is built from 14 residues. CDR3 nucleotide sequence: TGTGCCAGCAGCGCACAGGGGGGTACCGGGGAGCTGTTTTTT. This encodes CASSAQGGTGELFF. Full variable domain (missing parts from reference TRBV9 and TRBJ2-2): DSGVTQTPKHLITATGQRVTLRCSPRSGDLSVYWYQQSLDQGLQFLIQYYNGEERAKGNILERFSAQQFPDLHSELNLSSLELGDSALYFCASSAQGGTGELFFGEGSRLTVL.

J is TRBJ2-7 and V is TRBV6-1, with 7 bases matching TRBD2. V was clipped by 8 bases and J by 4 bases; unmatched bases: 14. This CDR3 is built from 15 residues. The V gene's germline CDR1 is MNHNS and CDR2 SASEGT. CDR3 sequence reads: CASYTGGSGRYEQYF. In DNA form, the CDR3 reads TGTGCCAGCTATACTGGCGGGAGTGGGAGGTACGAGCAGTACTTC.

A single count supports this clone. This chain links TRBV27 with TRBJ1-4; no clear D gene. The germline V gene encodes CDR1 MNHEY and CDR2 SMNVEV (reference sequence). The CDR3 covers 14 residues. V dropped 5 bases and J dropped 8 bases, with 15 bases sitting between them. CDR3 sequence reads: CASSGLGEEEKLFF. The CDR3 coding sequence is TGTGCCAGCAGTGGCCTCGGCGAAGAAGAAAAACTGTTTTTT.

V usage is TRBV5-1 and J usage is TRBJ2-1, with 13 nucleotides matching TRBD2. The CDR3 spans 16 residues. CDR1 and CDR2 from the germline V gene are SGHRS and YFSETQ. Trimming cost V 4 bases and J 4 bases; bases outside gene matches: 5. The CDR3 DNA follows: TGCGCCAGCAGCCCCCTGGGACTAGCGGGATACAATGAGCAGTTCTTC. Its translation is CASSPLGLAGYNEQFF.

The count of this clone is one. The rearrangement links TRBV13 to TRBJ2-3; 11 bases agree with TRBD1. J lost 3 bases, V lost 0 bases, and 2 bases had no gene match. CDR3 length: 16 amino acids. Germline loops: CDR1 PRHDT, CDR2 FYEKMQ (reference sequence). CDR3 DNA: TGTGCCAGCAGCTTAGGGGGACAGGGGGTAACAGATACGCAGTATTTT. This translates into CASSLGGQGVTDTQYF.

A note on this clone: The sample carries other DNA sequences with the same CDR3. V and J are TRBV4-1 and TRBJ2-7; D gene ambiguous. Germline values: CDR1 MGHRA, CDR2 YSYEKL. The CDR3 is 13 amino acids. Trimming stripped 1 base from V and 3 bases from J, with 7 bases between. The CDR3 coding sequence is TGCGCCAGCAGCCAAGTGATGGGCTACGAGCAGTACTTC. Residues: CASSQVMGYEQYF.

V usage is TRBV27 and J usage is TRBJ2-1, with a tentative D call TRBD1 (5 bases). Germline values: CDR1 MNHEY, CDR2 SMNVEV (reference sequence). There are 11 residues in the CDR3. V was shortened by 3 bases and J by 9 bases, with 6 bases between the two germline ends. In DNA form, the CDR3 reads TGTGCCAGCAGTTTTAGGGGTGAGCAGTTCTTC. Amino acid sequence: CASSFRGEQFF.

The gene calls are TRBV19 and TRBJ2-7, with no clear D. There are 14 residues in the CDR3. With 5 bases removed from V and 4 bases from J, the gap between germline ends came to 15 bases. Germline CDR1 reads LNHDA; CDR2 reads SQIVND (reference sequence). Written as DNA, the CDR3 is TGTGCCAGTAGTTTTAGGCGCTCCGGTTACGAGCAGTACTTC. Encoded protein: CASSFRRSGYEQYF.

This clone appeared once. The chain recombines TRBV19 with TRBJ2-1, with D unclear. Trimming took 6 bases from V and 0 from J, leaving 15 bases between them. The CDR3 is 16 amino acids. Germline lookup yields CDR1 LNHDA and CDR2 SQIVND (reference sequence). CDR3 sequence reads: CASSVRPESSYNEQFF. The DNA for the CDR3 is TGTGCCAGTAGCGTCCGCCCCGAGAGCTCCTACAATGAGCAGTTCTTC.

The chain has TRBV19 and TRBJ1-2; 10 bases line up with TRBD1. The length of the CDR3 is 13 residues. Unmatched junction bases numbered 3, after V lost 6 bases and J lost 5 bases. Germline-derived CDR1 and CDR2 are LNHDA and SQIVND (reference sequence). The CDR3 spells CASRGQGKYGYTF. In nucleotides, the CDR3 is TGTGCCAGTAGGGGACAGGGGAAATATGGCTACACCTTC. The whole variable domain, remainder taken from reference TRBV19 and TRBJ1-2, is DGGITQSPKYLFRKEGQNVTLSCEQNLNHDAMYWYRQDPGQGLRLIYYSQIVNDFQKGDIAEGYSVSREKKESFPLTVTSAQKNPTAFYLCASRGQGKYGYTFGSGTRLTVV.

The CDR3 region has the DNA TGCAGCGCCCTCTTCGGGACTTACTACGAGCAGTACTTC. This encodes CSALFGTYYEQYF. This chain links TRBV29-1 with TRBJ2-7; tentative D call: TRBD2 (6 bases). Trimming shortened V by 7 bases and J by 3 bases, and 16 bases separated the two germline ends. CDR1 and CDR2 from the germline V gene are SQVTM and ANQGSEA. The CDR3 spans 13 residues.

CDR3 region: CASGAGLNTEAFF. The CDR3 nucleotides read TGTGCCAGCGGAGCAGGGTTGAACACTGAAGCTTTCTTT. J is TRBJ1-1 and V is TRBV9; D is perhaps TRBD1 (5 bases). V was trimmed by 7 bases and J by 0 bases, leaving 10 bases between them. The CDR3 is 13 amino acids. Germline lookup yields CDR1 SGDLS and CDR2 YYNGEE.

The V gene is TRBV5-1, the J gene TRBJ2-6; 9 bases line up with TRBD1. The CDR3 sequence is 20 residues long. Looked up from germline, CDR1 is SGHRS and CDR2 is YFSETQ. Unmatched junction bases numbered 14, after V lost 2 bases and J lost 2 bases. CDR3 sequence reads: CASSFSPPGTGSPGANVLTF. The CDR3 DNA follows: TGCGCCAGCAGCTTCAGCCCACCCGGGACAGGGAGTCCTGGGGCCAACGTCCTGACTTTC. Full variable domain (rest looked up from reference TRBV5-1 and TRBJ2-6): KAGVTQTPRYLIKTRGQQVTLSCSPISGHRSVSWYQQTPGQGLQFLFEYFSETQRNKGNFPGRFSGRQFSNSRSEMNVSTLELGDSALYLCASSFSPPGTGSPGANVLTFGAGSRLTVL.

This sequence joins TRBV9 and TRBJ2-3; TRBD1 agrees at 8 bases. The V gene's germline CDR1 is SGDLS and CDR2 YYNGEE. Germline trimming cut 7 bases from V and 4 bases from J; bases unmatched to any gene: 8. There are 14 residues in the CDR3. CDR3 region: CASSGGARSDTQYF. The CDR3 DNA reads as TGTGCCAGCTCAGGGGGCGCGAGGTCAGATACGCAGTATTTT.

J is TRBJ1-5 and V is TRBV15; no definite D call. V shed 7 bases and J shed 4 bases, with 23 bases lying between them. This CDR3 region has 17 residues. Germline-derived CDR1 and CDR2 are LNHNV and YYDKDF (reference sequence). The CDR3 region has the DNA TGTGCCACCAAGGGCGGTGCGGCAGCCGGACGGAATCAGCCCCAGCATTTT. Amino acid sequence: CATKGGAAAGRNQPQHF.

The rearrangement links TRBV28 to TRBJ1-1; maybe TRBD1 (6 bases). This CDR3 comprises 13 residues. Trimming left V 10 bases short and J 2 bases short, with 14 bases between. Germline-derived CDR1 and CDR2 are MDHEN and SYDVKM. The chain's CDR3 is CATQLGGNTEAFF. The CDR3 coding sequence is TGTGCCACCCAGTTAGGGGGAAACACTGAAGCTTTCTTT.

The chain recombines TRBV4-1 with TRBJ1-5; D is unresolved. Germline V gene sequence: CDR1 MGHRA, CDR2 YSYEKL. This CDR3 has 13 residues. Trimming cost V 4 bases and J 6 bases, with 10 bases left between them. Here the CDR3 DNA reads TGCGCCAGCAGCCGCTCTTCGGGTCAGCCCCAGCATTTT. Protein sequence: CASSRSSGQPQHF.